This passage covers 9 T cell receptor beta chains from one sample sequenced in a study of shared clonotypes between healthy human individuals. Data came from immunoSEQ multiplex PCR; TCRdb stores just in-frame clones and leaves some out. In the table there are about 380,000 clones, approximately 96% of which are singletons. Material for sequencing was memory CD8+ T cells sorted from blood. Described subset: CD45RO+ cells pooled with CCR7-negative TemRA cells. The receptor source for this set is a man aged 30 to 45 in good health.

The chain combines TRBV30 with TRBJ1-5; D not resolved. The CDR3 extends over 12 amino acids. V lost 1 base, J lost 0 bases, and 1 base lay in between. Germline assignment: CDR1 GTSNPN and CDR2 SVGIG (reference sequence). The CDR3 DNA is TGTGCCTGGAGTGATAGCAATCAGCCCCAGCATTTT. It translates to CAWSDSNQPQHF.

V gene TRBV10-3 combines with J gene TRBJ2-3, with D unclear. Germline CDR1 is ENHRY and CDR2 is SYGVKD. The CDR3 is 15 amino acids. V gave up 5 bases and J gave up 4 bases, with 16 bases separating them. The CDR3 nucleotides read TGTGCCATCAGTCCCTGGGGTGGGCAATCAGATACGCAGTATTTT. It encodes CAISPWGGQSDTQYF.

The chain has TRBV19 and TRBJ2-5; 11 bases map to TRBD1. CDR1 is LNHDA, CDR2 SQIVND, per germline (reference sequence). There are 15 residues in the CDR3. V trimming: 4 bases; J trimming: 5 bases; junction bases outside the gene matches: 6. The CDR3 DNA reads TGTGCCAGTAGTACTGGGACAGGGGGGCGGGAGACCCAGTACTTC. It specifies CASSTGTGGRETQYF.

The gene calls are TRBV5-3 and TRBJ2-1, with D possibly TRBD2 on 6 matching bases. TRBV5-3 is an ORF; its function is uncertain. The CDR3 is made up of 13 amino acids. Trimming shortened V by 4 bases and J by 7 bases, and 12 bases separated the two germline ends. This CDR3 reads CARSIGGPNEQFF. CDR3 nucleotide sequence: TGTGCCAGAAGCATAGGAGGGCCGAATGAGCAGTTCTTC.

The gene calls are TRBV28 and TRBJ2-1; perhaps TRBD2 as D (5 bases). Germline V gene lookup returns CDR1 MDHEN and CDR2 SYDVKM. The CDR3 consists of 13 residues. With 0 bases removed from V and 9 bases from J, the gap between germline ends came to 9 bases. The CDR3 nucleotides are TGTGCCAGCAGTTTATGGGGAGTCCCTGAGCAGTTCTTC. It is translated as CASSLWGVPEQFF.

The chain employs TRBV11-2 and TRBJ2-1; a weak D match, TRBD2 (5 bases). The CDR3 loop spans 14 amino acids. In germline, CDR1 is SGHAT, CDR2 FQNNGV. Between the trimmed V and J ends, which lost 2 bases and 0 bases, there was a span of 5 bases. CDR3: CASSLTSSYNEQFF. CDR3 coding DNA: TGTGCCAGCAGCTTAACTAGCTCCTACAATGAGCAGTTCTTC.

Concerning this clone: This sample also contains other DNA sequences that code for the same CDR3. Here the CDR3 reads CASRSSGANVLTF. The CDR3 nucleotides are TGTGCCAGCAGATCTTCGGGGGCCAACGTCCTGACTTTC. The V and J genes are TRBV28 and TRBJ2-6; D call uncertain. V dropped 6 bases and J dropped 4 bases, with 7 bases sitting between them. The germline CDR1 and CDR2 sequences are MDHEN and SYDVKM. The CDR3 is made up of 13 amino acids.

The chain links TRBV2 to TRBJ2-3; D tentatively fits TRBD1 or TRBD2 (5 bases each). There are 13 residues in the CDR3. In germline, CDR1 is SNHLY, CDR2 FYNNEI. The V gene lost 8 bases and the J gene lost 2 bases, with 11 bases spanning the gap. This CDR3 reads CASQRGDTDTQYF. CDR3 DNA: TGTGCCAGCCAAAGAGGGGACACAGATACGCAGTATTTT.

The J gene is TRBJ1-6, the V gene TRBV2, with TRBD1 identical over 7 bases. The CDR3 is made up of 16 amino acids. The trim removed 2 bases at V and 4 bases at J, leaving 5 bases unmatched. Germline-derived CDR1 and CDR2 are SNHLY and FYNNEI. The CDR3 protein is CASSERGQPYNSPLHF. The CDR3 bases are TGTGCCAGCAGTGAAAGGGGACAGCCATATAATTCACCCCTCCACTTT.